Shown below are 5 T cell receptor beta chains from a single sample sequenced in a study of patients and donors after allogeneic stem cell transplantation. Each CDR3 protein gets one entry after TCRdb re-called the RT-PCR reads with MiXCR. The repertoire holds approximately 160,000 distinct CDR3 sequences, with approximately 30% as singletons. Sequencing was carried out using blood, either unsorted or a sorted T cell fraction (not recorded which). The receptors were sampled from a human donor who was either an allogeneic HSCT recipient or a stem cell or donor lymphocyte infusion donor (not recorded which). It is not recorded whose cells these are; they may come from a transplant donor.

About this clonotype: At one of its ends the junction is not consistent with the germline gene, which may arise from a read error. The chain uses TRBV7-7 and TRBJ2-2; D call uncertain. CDR1 is SSHAT, CDR2 FNYEAQ, per germline (reference sequence). The CDR3 totals 13 residues. The CDR3 is CASSWAVTGELFF. CDR3 sequence (DNA): TGTGCTAGCAGCTGGGCAGTCACCGGGGAGCTGTTTTTT.

This clonotype was observed many times. The V and J genes are TRBV29-1 and TRBJ1-2; the D gene is possibly TRBD1 (5 bases). CDR3 length: 11 residues. V was shortened by 4 bases and J by 4 bases, with 7 bases between the two germline ends. The germline gives CDR1 SQVTM, CDR2 ANQGSEA. Here the CDR3 DNA reads TGCAGCGTTGTGGGGACCTATGGCTACACCTTC. It is translated as CSVVGTYGYTF.

The chain links TRBV5-6 to TRBJ2-7; no firm D call. Germline-derived CDR1 and CDR2 are SGHDT and YYEEEE. V gave up 1 base and J gave up 4 bases, with 9 bases separating them. The CDR3 is 13 amino acids. The CDR3 DNA reads TGTGCCAGCAGCTTGTATGATCCATACGAGCAGTACTTC. Its protein is CASSLYDPYEQYF.

This rearrangement joins TRBV29-1 to TRBJ2-5, with TRBD2 identical over 9 bases. The V and J ends lost 7 bases and 2 bases, in that order; junction bases with no gene match: 8. The CDR3 consists of 14 residues. Germline V CDR1 and CDR2: SQVTM, ANQGSEA. CDR3 amino acids: CSAVAGVGQETQYF. CDR3 bases: TGCAGCGCCGTAGCGGGAGTTGGGCAAGAGACCCAGTACTTC.

This clonotype was observed a few times. The chain is built from TRBV12-3 or TRBV12-4 and TRBJ1-4, with 7 bases fitting TRBD1. This CDR3 region has 13 residues. V dropped 6 bases and J dropped 8; count of bases not matched to a gene: 6. The CDR3 spells CASRRGGSEKLFF. In nucleotides, the CDR3 is TGTGCCAGCAGGAGAGGGGGCTCGGAAAAACTGTTTTTT.